This TCR beta chain emerged from a study of response to subunit inactivated influenza vaccine. Study-wide results and limits: Few additional T cells are recruited per seasonal influenza vaccination, authors suggested.

The CDR3 consists of 16 residues. The V gene end was trimmed by 4 bases and the J gene end by 2 bases; junction bases not matched to a gene: 7. TCRdb independently ran MiXCR on the RT-PCR reads; one entry per CDR3 protein. The sample contains roughly 760,000 distinct CDR3 sequences, around 21% of which appear only once. Concerning this clonotype itself: Its antigen remains unknown.

The sequence derives from a man aged 50 or older who received an inactivated influenza vaccine. V gene TRBV12-3 or TRBV12-4 combines with J gene TRBJ1-5, with TRBD1 identical over 8 bases. Sequencing used PBMCs from blood, obtained roughly 5 days after vaccination. The CDR3 DNA follows: TGTGCCAGCAGTTCGCAGGGGGCGCCGGGCAATCAGCCCCAGCATTTT. Protein: CASSSQGAPGNQPQHF.